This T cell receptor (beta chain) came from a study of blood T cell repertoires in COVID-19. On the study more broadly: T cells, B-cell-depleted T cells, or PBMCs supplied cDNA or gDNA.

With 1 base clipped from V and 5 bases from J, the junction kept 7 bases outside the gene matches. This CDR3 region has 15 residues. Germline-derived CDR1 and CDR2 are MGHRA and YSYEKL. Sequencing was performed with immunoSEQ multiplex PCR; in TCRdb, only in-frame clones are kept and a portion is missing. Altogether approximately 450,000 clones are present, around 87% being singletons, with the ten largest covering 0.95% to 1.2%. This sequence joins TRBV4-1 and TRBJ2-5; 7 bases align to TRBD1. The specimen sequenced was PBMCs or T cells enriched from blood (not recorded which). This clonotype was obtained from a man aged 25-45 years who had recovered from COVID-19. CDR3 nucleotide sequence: TGCGCCAGCAGCCAAGTTCGACAGGGTGTGGAGACCCAGTACTTC. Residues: CASSQVRQGVETQYF.